This section outlines one T cell receptor beta chain sequence together with its context. Its antigen is as yet unknown. Germline V gene lookup returns CDR1 MNHEY and CDR2 SVGAGI. The V end was cut by 4 bases, the J end by 8 bases, with 20 bases between. CDR3 size: 15 residues. The entry originates in a study of T cell responses to AZD1222 COVID-19 vaccine. Study conclusions and caveats: Dominant at 160-218 and 743-854, vaccine-associated CD4 TCRs also spanned spike. Spike-specific TCR breadth and depth both grew after two AZD1222 doses. Donors were largely white British and mainly female; clonal diversity was possibly underestimated.

The repertoire was sequenced with immunoSEQ multiplex PCR; TCRdb's copy has only in-frame clones and lacks some. The sample shows roughly 150,000 clones, about 90% of them seen only once. This clonotype originated in an adult who received the AZD1222 COVID-19 vaccine. The sequencing here drew on peripheral blood, taken 28 days after the second AZD1222 dose. The rearrangement joins TRBV6-5 to TRBJ1-1, with no clear D. CDR3 nucleotides: TGTGCCAGCAGTTTAACTCGGGCCACGAATACGGAAGCTTTCTTT. Encoded protein: CASSLTRATNTEAFF.